Detailed here is one TCR beta chain. Its antigen is not identified. These data come from a study of shared clonotypes between healthy human individuals. Study-wide findings and caveats: Sequencing depth was predicted to influence how clonotypes are shared among donors. Generation probability values for non-shared clonotypes were lower than those for clonotypes shared by all four donors.

Both subsets, CD45RA+ naive and CD45RA-negative memory, were split from the CD4+ cells. In germline, CDR1 is KGHSH, CDR2 LQKENI. Trimming took off 1 base at V and 4 bases at J, with 12 bases between the two ends. The CDR3 is 15 residues long. The table came from immunoSEQ multiplex PCR; TCRdb's copy has only in-frame clones and leaves some out. The sample holds roughly 2.5 million clones, around 90% seen once. Sequenced sample: naive CD4+ T cells sorted from blood. Noted subset: CD45RA+ positively selected. V and J are TRBV18 and TRBJ2-3, with TRBD2 as a possible D gene (6 bases). The origin of this receptor is a man between 18 and 35 years old in good health. The CDR3 nucleotides are TGTGCCAGCTCACCACAGGAGGGGAAGTCAGATACGCAGTATTTT. Its protein is CASSPQEGKSDTQYF.